These 28 T cell receptor beta chains share one sample of origin, sequenced in a study of siplizumab effects on memory and regulatory T cells (dated by TCRdb to between 2017 and 2020). Receptors were amplified or captured by the immunoSEQ multiplex PCR assay. TCRdb re-hosts the immuneACCESS table, in-frame sequences only. Its copies lack some clones; in the studies checked, an unresolved V gene accounts for under half of them, and the cause for the rest is not known. In all, the sample holds over 95,000 clones, and about 94% of those were seen once. The biggest ten clones account for under 0.2% of the sample. Sequencing input: non-Treg CD4+ T cells sorted from blood. The sample's cell subset or site label, decoded: FACS-sorted unstimulated CD4+ non-regulatory T cells. The source of these receptors is a human donor in good health.

Notes on this clone: The same CDR3 can be traced to other DNA sequences in this sample. The rearrangement joins TRBV7-9 to TRBJ1-1, with a weak D call TRBD1 (5 bases). Trimming shortened V by 5 bases and J by 0 bases, and 10 bases separated the two germline ends. The germline CDR1 and CDR2 sequences are SEHNR and FQNEAQ (reference sequence). CDR3 length: 14 amino acids. The DNA for the CDR3 is TGTGCCAGCAGCCCTGACAGAATGAACACTGAAGCTTTCTTT. Protein sequence: CASSPDRMNTEAFF.

The chain is built from TRBV19 and TRBJ1-2; tentatively, D is TRBD1 (6 bases). The V gene lost 8 bases and the J gene lost 2 bases, with 18 bases spanning the gap. The CDR3 length is 15 residues. Looked up from germline, CDR1 is LNHDA and CDR2 is SQIVND (reference sequence). The CDR3 reads CASAGRAQGNYGYTF. In DNA form, the CDR3 reads TGTGCCAGTGCCGGAAGGGCACAGGGCAACTATGGCTACACCTTC.

The chain links TRBV7-3 to TRBJ2-7; 7 positions agree with TRBD1. The CDR3 contains 14 residues. CDR1 and CDR2 (germline): SGHTA, FQGTGA. V was clipped by 0 bases and J by 1 base; unmatched bases: 0. The CDR3 DNA is TGTGCCAGCAGCTTAACGGGACAGTCCTACGAGCAGTACTTC. Amino acids: CASSLTGQSYEQYF.

The chain has TRBV9 and TRBJ1-3; a weak D match, TRBD1 (5 bases). In germline, CDR1 is SGDLS, CDR2 YYNGEE. The CDR3 runs to 14 residues. V gave up 1 base and J gave up 1 base, with 6 bases separating them. The CDR3 region has the DNA TGTGCCAGCAGCGTAACAGGTTCTGGAAACACCATATATTTT. This sequence encodes CASSVTGSGNTIYF.

V gene TRBV2 combines with J gene TRBJ1-5, with a possible D match to TRBD1 (5 bases). The CDR3 length is 14 residues. Between the trimmed V and J ends, which lost 3 bases and 3 bases, there was a span of 9 bases. The germline CDR1 and CDR2 sequences are SNHLY and FYNNEI. Here the CDR3 DNA reads TGTGCCAGCAGTGACCAGGGCCACAATCAGCCCCAGCATTTT. The encoded protein is CASSDQGHNQPQHF.

J is TRBJ2-7 and V is TRBV9; D gene ambiguous. The V end lost 0 bases, the J end lost 2 bases, and 15 bases lay between the germline ends. The CDR3 totals 16 residues. Germline V lookup: CDR1 SGDLS, CDR2 YYNGEE. The CDR3, as DNA: TGTGCCAGCAGCGTAGGGACGGGCTTGCGGACCTACGAGCAGTACTTC. It encodes CASSVGTGLRTYEQYF.

The J gene is TRBJ2-2, the V gene TRBV6-1, with 7 bases matching TRBD1. J gave up 0 bases and V 5 bases, and 3 bases lay outside the gene matches. Per germline, CDR1 MNHNS and CDR2 SASEGT. The CDR3 is made up of 15 amino acids. The CDR3 sequence: CASSRQGANTGELFF. As DNA, the CDR3 is TGTGCCAGCAGTAGACAGGGCGCGAACACCGGGGAGCTGTTTTTT.

The CDR3 DNA follows: TGCGCCAGCAGTGGGGGGTTCGATGACACTGAAGCTTTCTTT. Translated, it gives CASSGGFDDTEAFF. This chain connects TRBV10-1 to TRBJ1-1; a possible D gene is TRBD1 (5 bases). V was cut by 4 bases and J by 3 bases, with 12 bases left in between. Looked up from germline, CDR1 is WNHNN and CDR2 is SYGVQD (reference sequence). The CDR3 consists of 14 residues.

The J gene is TRBJ1-6, the V gene TRBV7-3, with a tentative D call TRBD1 (6 bases). Per the germline V gene, CDR1 is SGHTA and CDR2 is FQGTGA. The V end was cut by 2 bases, the J end by 8 bases, with 13 bases between. The CDR3 is 15 amino acids. CDR3 protein: CASSLLGGAYSPLHF. The DNA of the CDR3 is TGTGCCAGCAGCTTATTGGGGGGCGCGTATTCACCCCTCCACTTT.

The chain is built from TRBV5-1 and TRBJ1-5, with D tentatively TRBD1 (6 bases). V was shortened by 0 bases and J by 6 bases, with 16 bases between the two germline ends. CDR1 SGHRS and CDR2 YFSETQ come from the germline V gene. This CDR3 contains 16 residues. CDR3 in DNA: TGCGCCAGCAGCTTGGGTTTTGGGGGCTCGGGTCAGCCCCAGCATTTT. Protein: CASSLGFGGSGQPQHF.

This chain joins TRBV11-3 and TRBJ1-2; unclear D gene. V lost 6 bases and J lost 3, with 14 bases in between. The CDR3 spans 14 residues. Germline V gene data show CDR1 as SGHNT and CDR2 as YENEEA. CDR3 nucleotide sequence: TGTGCCAGCAGGCGGGCCCGGGATTACTATGGCTACACCTTC. This gives the protein CASRRARDYYGYTF.

The rearrangement links TRBV5-1 to TRBJ2-1; TRBD2 matches 12 bases. Germline V gene sequence: CDR1 SGHRS, CDR2 YFSETQ. After removal of 2 bases from V and 0 bases from J, the junction contained 12 bases not matched to a gene. The CDR3 length is 20 residues. CDR3 loop: CASSFRGLAGKISSYNEQFF. CDR3 bases: TGCGCCAGCAGCTTTCGAGGACTAGCGGGGAAAATCAGCTCCTACAATGAGCAGTTCTTC.

The chain is built from TRBV6-1 and TRBJ1-5; D perhaps matches TRBD1 (6 bases). The CDR3 is 14 amino acids. V gave up 2 bases and J gave up 7 bases, with 12 bases separating them. CDR1 and CDR2 from the germline V gene are MNHNS and SASEGT. CDR3 sequence: CASSESGGEQPQHF. As DNA, the CDR3 is TGTGCCAGCAGTGAATCGGGGGGCGAACAGCCCCAGCATTTT.

For the CDR3, the DNA is TGCATGGGACAGGGGGCCGGTGGCTACACCTTC. This translates into CMGQGAGGYTF. The chain carries TRBV20-1 and TRBJ1-2, with 12 bases lining up with TRBD1. Looked up from germline, CDR1 is DFQATT and CDR2 is SNEGSKA (reference sequence). This CDR3 spans 11 amino acids.

The chain is built from TRBV5-1 and TRBJ2-5; D not resolved. CDR3 length equals 13 residues. Germline-derived CDR1 and CDR2 are SGHRS and YFSETQ. V lost 1 base and J 2 bases, leaving 6 bases between the germline ends. The CDR3 region is CASSLRSQETQYF. For the CDR3, the DNA is TGCGCCAGCAGCTTGAGGAGTCAAGAGACCCAGTACTTC.

This clone was seen a single time. CDR3 in amino acids: CASSLGNQPQHF. In DNA form, the CDR3 reads TGTGCCAGCAGCTTAGGGAATCAGCCCCAGCATTTT. The chain links TRBV7-8 to TRBJ1-5; D unclear. Trimming cost V 1 base and J 4 bases, with 2 bases left between them. The length of the CDR3 is 12 residues. CDR1 and CDR2 from the germline V gene are SGHVS and FQNEAQ.

This clone appeared once. CDR3 in amino acids: CASGLGLYLGPIHSGNTIYF. The CDR3 DNA reads TGTGCTAGTGGTTTGGGGTTATACCTGGGACCGATCCACTCTGGAAACACCATATATTTT. The rearrangement uses TRBV12-5 and TRBJ1-3; a possible D gene is TRBD1 (5 bases). V lost 1 base, J lost 0 bases, and 22 bases lay in between. The CDR3 loop spans 20 amino acids. The germline gives CDR1 LGHNT, CDR2 FRNRAP.

This clone has only one observation. The chain employs TRBV5-1 and TRBJ2-2, with D perhaps matching TRBD1 or TRBD2 (5 bases each). The CDR3 runs 15 residues. V was pared by 2 bases and J by 6 bases, with 14 bases between. From germline, CDR1 is SGHRS and CDR2 YFSETQ. CDR3 sequence: CASSFFVGVAGELFF. As DNA, the CDR3 is TGCGCCAGCAGCTTTTTCGTGGGGGTGGCCGGGGAGCTGTTTTTT.

The J gene is TRBJ1-2, the V gene TRBV28, with unresolved D. V lost 6 bases and J lost 2, with 13 bases in between. Germline V gene data show CDR1 as MDHEN and CDR2 as SYDVKM. The CDR3 totals 14 residues. The CDR3 nucleotides read TGTGCCAGCAGCCGCGGGATACCGAACTATGGCTACACCTTC. Protein: CASSRGIPNYGYTF.

The chain has TRBV5-1 and TRBJ2-6; no reliable D call. Trimming pared 1 base from V and 2 bases from J, leaving 10 bases between. The CDR3 extends over 16 amino acids. Germline V CDR1 and CDR2: SGHRS, YFSETQ. CDR3 in amino acids: CASSLMPSPGANVLTF. The CDR3 DNA follows: TGCGCCAGCAGCTTGATGCCCTCCCCTGGGGCCAACGTCCTGACTTTC. Drawing the rest from reference TRBV5-1 and TRBJ2-6, the complete variable domain is KAGVTQTPRYLIKTRGQQVTLSCSPISGHRSVSWYQQTPGQGLQFLFEYFSETQRNKGNFPGRFSGRQFSNSRSEMNVSTLELGDSALYLCASSLMPSPGANVLTFGAGSRLTVL.

This clone has just one count. This chain connects TRBV6-5 to TRBJ1-6; TRBD1 might be the D (5 bases). Germline V gene lookup returns CDR1 MNHEY and CDR2 SVGAGI. Trimming pared 7 bases from V and 9 bases from J, leaving 16 bases between. The CDR3 loop spans 14 amino acids. The CDR3 DNA follows: TGTGCCAGCATAGGGGCAAGGGATTTTTCACCCCTCCACTTT. Translation: CASIGARDFSPLHF.

The J gene is TRBJ1-1, the V gene TRBV5-4; a possible D gene is TRBD1 (6 bases). This CDR3 has 13 amino acids. Trimming pared 4 bases from V and 4 bases from J, leaving 11 bases between. The germline V gene encodes CDR1 SGHNT and CDR2 YYREEE (reference sequence). CDR3 loop: CASSTDRGTEAFF. The CDR3 DNA reads as TGTGCCAGCAGCACGGACAGAGGCACTGAAGCTTTCTTT.

V usage is TRBV28 and J usage is TRBJ1-3; possible D gene TRBD1, 5 bases. CDR1 is MDHEN, CDR2 SYDVKM, per germline. This CDR3 region has 15 residues. Trimming removed 8 bases from V and 0 bases from J, with 14 bases in between. The CDR3 region is CASGIGAVSGNTIYF. The CDR3 coding sequence is TGTGCCAGCGGAATCGGGGCAGTCTCTGGAAACACCATATATTTT. The entire variable domain, with the rest obtained from reference TRBV28 and TRBJ1-3, is as follows: DVKVTQSSRYLVKRTGEKVFLECVQDMDHENMFWYRQDPGLGLRLIYFSYDVKMKEKGDIPEGYSVSREKKERFSLILESASTNQTSMYLCASGIGAVSGNTIYFGEGSWLTVV.

The chain is built from TRBV7-4 and TRBJ2-5, with D unclear. Germline CDR1 is SGHVT and CDR2 is SQSDAQ. The CDR3 spans 12 residues. Trimming stripped 8 bases from V and 3 bases from J, with 10 bases between. The CDR3 protein is CASRPAKETQYF. CDR3 bases: TGTGCCAGCCGCCCAGCGAAAGAGACCCAGTACTTC. Full variable domain (rest looked up from reference TRBV7-4 and TRBJ2-5): GAGVSQSPRYKVAKRGRDVALRCDSISGHVTLYWYRQTLGQGSEVLTYSQSDAQRDKSGRPSGRFSAERPERSVSTLKIQRTEQGDSAVYLCASRPAKETQYFGPGTRLLVL.

The chain uses TRBV25-1 and TRBJ2-7; 8 nucleotides agree with TRBD1. The CDR3 runs to 15 residues. The germline V gene has CDR1 MGHDK and CDR2 SYGVNS. J was trimmed by 3 bases and V by 6 bases; bases with no gene match: 10. CDR3 residues: CASSPGQATIYEQYF. The CDR3, as DNA: TGTGCCAGCAGCCCGGGACAGGCCACTATCTACGAGCAGTACTTC.

The genes are TRBV6-1 and TRBJ2-5, with a possible D match to TRBD2 (7 bases). CDR3 length equals 14 residues. V was clipped by 2 bases and J by 5 bases, with 12 bases between them. Germline CDR1 reads MNHNS; CDR2 reads SASEGT. Here the CDR3 DNA reads TGTGCCAGCAGTGAACGCGGGGGCTACGAGACCCAGTACTTC. It codes for CASSERGGYETQYF.

The chain couples TRBV18 to TRBJ2-2; D gene uncertain. The CDR3 loop spans 16 amino acids. Germline V gene lookup returns CDR1 KGHSH and CDR2 LQKENI. V shed 4 bases and J shed 0 bases, with 12 bases lying between them. The DNA for the CDR3 is TGTGCCAGCTCACTACCCTCTGGACCGAACACCGGGGAGCTGTTTTTT. Translating it yields CASSLPSGPNTGELFF.

CDR3 residues: CASSLASSSTGADTQYF. The CDR3 nucleotides are TGCGCCAGCAGCTTGGCATCAAGCTCCACAGGGGCAGATACGCAGTATTTT. The genes are TRBV5-1 and TRBJ2-3; 7 bases agree with TRBD1. This CDR3 region has 17 residues. Germline values: CDR1 SGHRS, CDR2 YFSETQ. With 0 bases clipped from V and 4 bases from J, the junction kept 11 bases outside the gene matches.